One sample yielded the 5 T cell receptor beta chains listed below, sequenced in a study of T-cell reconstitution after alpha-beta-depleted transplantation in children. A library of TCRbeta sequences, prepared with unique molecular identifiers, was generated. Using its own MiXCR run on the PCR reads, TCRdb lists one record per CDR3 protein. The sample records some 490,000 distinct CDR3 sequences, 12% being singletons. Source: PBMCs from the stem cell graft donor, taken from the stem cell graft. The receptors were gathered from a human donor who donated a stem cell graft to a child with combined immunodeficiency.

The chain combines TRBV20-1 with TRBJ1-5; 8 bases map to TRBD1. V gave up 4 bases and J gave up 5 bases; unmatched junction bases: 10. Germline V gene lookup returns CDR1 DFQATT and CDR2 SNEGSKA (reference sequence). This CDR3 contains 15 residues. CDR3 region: CSATLPGGADQPQHF. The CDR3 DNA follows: TGCAGTGCTACTTTACCAGGGGGCGCAGATCAGCCCCAGCATTTT.

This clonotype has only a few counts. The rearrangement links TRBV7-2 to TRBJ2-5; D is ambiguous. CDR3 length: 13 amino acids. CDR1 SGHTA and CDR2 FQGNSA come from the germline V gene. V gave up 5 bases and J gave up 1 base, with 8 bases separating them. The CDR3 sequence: CASSAVAQETQYF. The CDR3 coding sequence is TGTGCCAGCAGCGCGGTAGCCCAAGAGACCCAGTACTTC.

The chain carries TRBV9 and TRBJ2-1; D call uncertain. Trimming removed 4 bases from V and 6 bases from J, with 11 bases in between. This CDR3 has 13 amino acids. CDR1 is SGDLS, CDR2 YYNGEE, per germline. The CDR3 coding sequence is TGTGCCAGCAGCCCAGACACGCTCAATGAGCAGTTCTTC. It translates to CASSPDTLNEQFF. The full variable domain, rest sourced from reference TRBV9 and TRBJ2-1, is DSGVTQTPKHLITATGQRVTLRCSPRSGDLSVYWYQQSLDQGLQFLIQYYNGEERAKGNILERFSAQQFPDLHSELNLSSLELGDSALYFCASSPDTLNEQFFGPGTRLTVL.

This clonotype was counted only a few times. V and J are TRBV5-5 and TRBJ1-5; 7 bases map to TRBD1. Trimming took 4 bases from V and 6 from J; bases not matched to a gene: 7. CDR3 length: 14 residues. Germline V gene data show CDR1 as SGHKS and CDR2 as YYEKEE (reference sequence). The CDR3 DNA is TGTGCCAGCAGCACCGGGACAGCGCTTCAGCCCCAGCATTTT. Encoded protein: CASSTGTALQPQHF.

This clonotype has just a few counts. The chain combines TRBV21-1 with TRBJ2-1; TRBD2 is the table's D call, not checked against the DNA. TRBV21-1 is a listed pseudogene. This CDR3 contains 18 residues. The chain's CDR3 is CASSKDGALTGAINEQFF. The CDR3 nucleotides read TGTGCCAGCAGCAAAGATGGGGCCCTAACGGGAGCGATCAATGAGCAGTTCTTC.